One sample yielded the 3 T cell receptor beta chains listed below, sequenced in a study of shared clonotypes between healthy human individuals. Libraries were prepared by immunoSEQ multiplex PCR; TCRdb keeps only in-frame clonotypes and omits some of them. The data show 490,000 or so clones, less than 80% seen once. The sequenced sample was PBMCs. These receptor sequences come from a woman aged 40 to 55 in good health. Some clones in this sample may be carry-over from other donors' samples.

This clone was recorded only once. This chain connects TRBV21-1 to TRBJ1-3; the D call in the table, TRBD1, was not verified against the DNA. TRBV21-1 is tagged as a pseudogene. The length of the CDR3 is 16 residues. Here the CDR3 DNA reads TGTGCCAGCAGCAAAGCCCCAGGGGGCAGGAGAAACACCATATATTTT. This translates into CASSKAPGGRRNTIYF.

This clone was observed a few times. Distinct nucleotide sequences in the sample also encode this CDR3. CDR3 in DNA: TGTGCCAGCAGCTCTTACAGGAGCATCACTGAAGCTTTCTTT. Its translation: CASSSYRSITEAFF. The chain carries TRBV7-9 and TRBJ1-1, with D tentatively TRBD1 (5 bases). The ends were cut back, 4 bases at V and 4 bases at J, with 13 bases in the middle. This CDR3 is built from 14 residues. Germline-derived CDR1 and CDR2 are SEHNR and FQNEAQ (reference sequence). The full variable domain, rest sourced from reference TRBV7-9 and TRBJ1-1, is DTGVSQNPRHKITKRGQNVTFRCDPISEHNRLYWYRQTLGQGPEFLTYFQNEAQLEKSRLLSDRFSAERPKGSFSTLEIQRTEQGDSAMYLCASSSYRSITEAFFGQGTRLTVV.

This clone was seen ten or more times. The same CDR3 is also encoded by other DNA sequences in this sample. The rearrangement links TRBV28 to TRBJ1-5, with D unresolved. V lost 3 bases to trimming and J lost 9 bases, with 9 bases between them. The CDR3 runs 12 residues. Per germline, CDR1 MDHEN and CDR2 SYDVKM. The DNA for the CDR3 is TGTGCCAGCAGTTTTTCTCTAGGGCCCCAGCATTTT. Amino acid sequence: CASSFSLGPQHF.